This T cell receptor beta chain is drawn from a study of T-cell reconstitution after alpha-beta-depleted transplantation in children. Using unique molecular identifiers, the investigators prepared the TCRbeta library. One entry per CDR3 protein results from TCRdb running MiXCR on the PCR reads. The data contain roughly 100,000 distinct CDR3 sequences, roughly 8.4% of them singletons. The clonotype was recovered from a human donor who donated a stem cell graft to a child with congenital amegakaryocytic thrombocytopenia. The sequencing used PBMCs from the stem cell graft donor, collected from the stem cell graft.

This chain's CDR3 is CASSPASGETQYF. CDR3 in DNA: TGTGCCAGCTCACCTGCGTCGGGAGAGACCCAGTACTTC. The chain recombines TRBV18 with TRBJ2-5; D call uncertain. Trimming took off 3 bases at V and 4 bases at J, with 9 bases between the two ends. The CDR3 is made up of 13 amino acids. Germline CDR1 and CDR2: KGHSH and LQKENI.